This TCR beta chain was retrieved from a study of regulatory T cells in long-lasting Graves disease. This clonotype was seen only a few times. Noted time point: newly diagnosed GD, antithyroid drugs for less than 3 months. PBMC RNA was the source of the TCR library. Trimming took 2 bases from V and 1 from J; bases not matched to a gene: 5. The CDR3 runs 16 residues. CDR1 MDHEN and CDR2 SYDVKM come from the germline V gene. Through Arm-PCR of CDR3 regions and iRepertoire HTBI primers, TCR beta libraries were built. TCRdb reprocessed the multiplex PCR reads via MiXCR and lists one record per CDR3 protein. The table has over 500,000 distinct CDR3 sequences, about 16% seen once; the top ten hold 12%. These data also featured in a second study, about T cells in Graves' hyperthyroidism and ophthalmopathy. According to that study: Diagnostic decisions used clinical symptoms, serum thyroxine and TRAb, thyroid ultrasound and orbital computed tomography. In the first-round RT-PCR of the TCR CDR3, the HTBI primer set was used.

This chain uses TRBV28 with TRBJ2-1, with 7 positions matching TRBD2. Sequenced material: peripheral blood mononuclear cells (PBMCs), taken at new diagnosis, from a patient treated with antithyroid drugs. This receptor was identified in a man between 18 and 29 years old with Graves disease. CDR3 nucleotides: TGTGCCAGCAGTTTAAGGCTAGCGGTGTCCTACAATGAGCAGTTCTTC. Translating gives CASSLRLAVSYNEQFF.